Listed here are 29 T cell receptor beta chains from one sample, sequenced in a study of radiotherapy plus CTLA-4 blockade in lung cancer. Method: immunoSEQ multiplex PCR; TCRdb's copy keeps in-frame clones and lacks some. The data contain more than 40,000 clones, 65% to 85% of them singletons. The sequences come from peripheral blood, collected from a patient treated with radiotherapy plus ipilimumab. These receptors were taken from a human donor with non-small cell lung cancer who had stable disease on radiotherapy plus ipilimumab.

This clone has a single count. This chain connects TRBV5-1 to TRBJ2-5, with 8 bases matching TRBD1. CDR3 length: 15 residues. Germline CDR1 SGHRS, CDR2 YFSETQ. V lost 3 bases and J lost 2; bases outside the gene matches: 6. The CDR3 loop is CASSSTGAEQETQYF. The CDR3 DNA reads as TGCGCCAGCAGCTCGACAGGGGCTGAGCAAGAGACCCAGTACTTC.

The CDR3, as DNA: TGTGCCACCTCGTTGAGGGGAGAGCGTCAGCCCCAGCATTTT. Amino acid sequence: CATSLRGERQPQHF. The rearrangement joins TRBV2 to TRBJ1-5, with D maybe TRBD1 (5 bases). This CDR3 has 14 amino acids. Between the trimmed V and J ends, which lost 10 bases and 6 bases, there was a span of 19 bases. Germline-derived CDR1 and CDR2 are SNHLY and FYNNEI.

The V call is TRBV28, the J call TRBJ2-7, with no clear D. Trimming removed 7 bases from V and 3 bases from J, with 13 bases in between. This CDR3 has 13 residues. Germline loops: CDR1 MDHEN, CDR2 SYDVKM. CDR3 sequence (DNA): TGTGCCAGCAAGGCCCTCAGGCTCTACGAGCAGTACTTC. Translated, it gives CASKALRLYEQYF. The whole variable domain, filled in from reference TRBV28 and TRBJ2-7, reads DVKVTQSSRYLVKRTGEKVFLECVQDMDHENMFWYRQDPGLGLRLIYFSYDVKMKEKGDIPEGYSVSREKKERFSLILESASTNQTSMYLCASKALRLYEQYFGPGTRLTVT.

The V gene is TRBV7-2, the J gene TRBJ2-7, with 7 positions matching TRBD1. The germline V gene has CDR1 SGHTA and CDR2 FQGNSA. V dropped 4 bases and J dropped 4; count of bases not matched to a gene: 7. CDR3 length: 14 residues. CDR3 coding DNA: TGTGCCAGCAGCTGGGGACAGCAAGTGTACGAGCAGTACGTC. This sequence encodes CASSWGQQVYEQYV.

This clone is labeled medium-sized. This chain connects TRBV25-1 to TRBJ1-2, with D possibly being TRBD1 (6 bases). Germline assignment: CDR1 MGHDK and CDR2 SYGVNS. The CDR3 spans 14 residues. V was trimmed by 4 bases and J by 4 bases, leaving 13 bases between them. The CDR3 is CASSAEEGVYGYTF. CDR3 sequence (DNA): TGTGCCAGCAGTGCGGAGGAGGGGGTCTATGGCTACACCTTC.

The chain joins TRBV7-8 to TRBJ1-1; 7 bases are shared with TRBD1. CDR3 length: 13 amino acids. CDR1 SGHVS and CDR2 FQNEAQ come from the germline V gene. Trimming removed 2 bases from V and 9 bases from J; junction bases left unmatched: 6. CDR3 DNA: TGTGCCAGCAGCTTAACCGGGACAGCCAAAGCTTTCTTT. Protein sequence: CASSLTGTAKAFF.

The rearrangement links TRBV18 to TRBJ1-2, with a possible D match to TRBD1 (6 bases). In germline, CDR1 is KGHSH, CDR2 LQKENI. V was cut by 3 bases and J by 6 bases, with 14 bases left in between. This CDR3 is 14 amino acids long. The CDR3: CASSPRTAQDGYTF. The CDR3, as DNA: TGTGCCAGCTCACCGAGGACAGCCCAGGATGGCTACACCTTC.

The chain recombines TRBV11-3 with TRBJ2-1; D not resolved. V shed 5 bases and J shed 4 bases, with 9 bases lying between them. There are 13 residues in the CDR3. Germline V CDR1 and CDR2: SGHNT, YENEEA. The CDR3 loop reads CASSLDSYNEQFF. In DNA form, the CDR3 reads TGTGCCAGCAGCCTCGACTCGTACAATGAGCAGTTCTTC.

The sample holds a few counts of this clone. V is TRBV10-3 and J is TRBJ2-5, with D perhaps assigned TRBD1 or TRBD2 (6 bases each). V gave up 5 bases and J gave up 10 bases, with 17 bases separating them. Germline V gene lookup returns CDR1 ENHRY and CDR2 SYGVKD. The CDR3 contains 13 residues. CDR3 DNA sequence: TGTGCCATCAGTAGGGGGACTGATCAAATCCAGTACTTC. As protein: CAISRGTDQIQYF.

V and J are TRBV7-2 and TRBJ2-7; TRBD2 is a possible D gene (5 bases). Germline lookup yields CDR1 SGHTA and CDR2 FQGNSA. V lost 3 bases to trimming and J lost 2 bases, with 11 bases between them. This CDR3 has 14 residues. The CDR3 sequence is CASSFQRGPYEQYF. In nucleotides, the CDR3 is TGTGCCAGCAGCTTCCAGCGCGGGCCCTACGAGCAGTACTTC.

The chain joins TRBV7-9 to TRBJ2-5; the D call may be TRBD1 or TRBD2 (6 bases each). This CDR3 region has 16 residues. The ends were cut back, 0 bases at V and 3 bases at J, with 14 bases in the middle. From germline, CDR1 is SEHNR and CDR2 FQNEAQ (reference sequence). The CDR3 DNA follows: TGTGCCAGCAGCTTAGCGAGGGGGGCAGGGGAAGAGACCCAGTACTTC. Amino acids: CASSLARGAGEETQYF.

By its share, this clone is medium-sized. The chain uses TRBV7-9 and TRBJ1-2; a possible D gene is TRBD1 (5 bases). Germline V CDR1 and CDR2: SEHNR, FQNEAQ (reference sequence). The CDR3 runs to 13 residues. Trimming left V 1 base short and J 2 bases short, with 5 bases between. The CDR3 region is CASSLGGNYGYTF. In DNA, the CDR3 is TGTGCCAGCAGCTTAGGGGGGAACTATGGCTACACCTTC.

This clone was detected only a few times. V and J are TRBV15 and TRBJ1-6; D not certain. Trimming stripped 3 bases from V and 8 bases from J, with 8 bases between. The CDR3 covers 13 residues. Looked up from germline, CDR1 is LNHNV and CDR2 is YYDKDF (reference sequence). As DNA, the CDR3 is TGTGCCACCAGCAGGGTAGGCGATTCACCCCTCCACTTT. It is translated as CATSRVGDSPLHF.

The chain combines TRBV28 with TRBJ1-2; 7 positions agree with TRBD1. Germline trimming cut 5 bases from V and 5 bases from J; bases unmatched to any gene: 8. The CDR3 sequence is 14 residues long. Germline values: CDR1 MDHEN, CDR2 SYDVKM. CDR3 nucleotides: TGTGCCAGCAGTCTAGGACAGGAGACTTATGGCTACACCTTC. As protein: CASSLGQETYGYTF.

This clone was seen more than once but under ten times. The chain employs TRBV2 and TRBJ2-5; 10 nucleotides agree with TRBD2. J was trimmed by 1 base and V by 7 bases; bases with no gene match: 12. CDR1 SNHLY and CDR2 FYNNEI come from the germline V gene. This CDR3 comprises 17 residues. The CDR3, as DNA: TGTGCCAGCAAAGAGGGGCTAGCGGGGGCCCCCCAAGAGACCCAGTACTTC. It translates to CASKEGLAGAPQETQYF.

This clone was picked up one time. The chain has TRBV25-1 and TRBJ1-5; D gene ambiguous. The CDR3 spans 15 residues. Trimming stripped 3 bases from V and 2 bases from J, with 11 bases between. The germline CDR1 and CDR2 sequences are MGHDK and SYGVNS. The CDR3 DNA sequence: TGTGCCAGCAGTGAGCCAGGCCGCGGCAATCAGCCCCAGCATTTT. Translating gives CASSEPGRGNQPQHF.

This chain uses TRBV5-1 with TRBJ1-2; D possibly corresponds to TRBD1 (5 bases). The germline V gene has CDR1 SGHRS and CDR2 YFSETQ. This CDR3 region has 14 residues. V was shortened by 0 bases and J by 7 bases, with 13 bases between the two germline ends. CDR3 sequence (DNA): TGCGCCAGCAGCTTGGATCGGGGGGTCACTGGCTACACCTTC. It yields the protein CASSLDRGVTGYTF.

CDR3 nucleotide sequence: TGTGCCAGCAGTGCCCCCCGGGGGGGGAGGGAGACCCAGTACTTC. Protein product: CASSAPRGGRETQYF. The rearrangement joins TRBV6-5 to TRBJ2-5, with TRBD2 matching over 8 bases. This CDR3 contains 15 residues. Germline-derived CDR1 and CDR2 are MNHEY and SVGAGI. Unmatched junction bases numbered 10, after V lost 5 bases and J lost 5 bases.

There are a few counts of this clone. V is TRBV11-2 and J is TRBJ2-5; no reliable D call. Germline CDR1 SGHAT, CDR2 FQNNGV. The CDR3 spans 13 residues. V lost 0 bases and J 7 bases, leaving 9 bases between the germline ends. This chain's CDR3 is CASSLDGPRTQYF. CDR3 in DNA: TGTGCCAGCAGCTTAGACGGGCCAAGGACCCAGTACTTC.

V usage is TRBV9 and J usage is TRBJ1-3; D not resolved. The V gene lost 2 bases and the J gene lost 3 bases, with 15 bases spanning the gap. Per germline, CDR1 SGDLS and CDR2 YYNGEE. This CDR3 has 16 amino acids. The CDR3 spells CASSVLPDSDGNTIYF. CDR3 DNA sequence: TGTGCCAGCAGCGTCCTACCAGACTCGGATGGAAACACCATATATTTT.

This chain joins TRBV10-1 and TRBJ1-3; the D is unclear. Trimming removed 8 bases at V and 4 bases at J, with 12 bases between. This CDR3 contains 13 residues. The V gene's germline CDR1 is WNHNN and CDR2 SYGVQD (reference sequence). DNA of the CDR3: TGCGCCAGCGGCGGAACAGCGGGAAACACCATATATTTT. Translated, it gives CASGGTAGNTIYF.

The genes are TRBV5-6 and TRBJ1-2; no clear D. CDR1 SGHDT and CDR2 YYEEEE come from the germline V gene. This CDR3 is 15 amino acids long. Between the trimmed V and J ends, which lost 1 base and 4 bases, there was a span of 14 bases. The CDR3 here is CASSLPRVISYGYTF. The CDR3 DNA follows: TGTGCCAGCAGCTTGCCCCGGGTTATTAGCTATGGCTACACCTTC.

In nucleotides, the CDR3 is TGTGCCAGCAGCTTAGAGGGGACCGGCTACACCTTC. Protein sequence: CASSLEGTGYTF. The gene calls are TRBV11-2 and TRBJ1-2, with D possibly TRBD1 on 5 matching bases. The CDR3 consists of 12 residues. Per the germline V gene, CDR1 is SGHAT and CDR2 is FQNNGV. Trimming pared 0 bases from V and 8 bases from J, leaving 7 bases between.

This chain uses TRBV7-7 with TRBJ2-1, with 9 nucleotides matching TRBD1. Trimming at V came to 4 bases and at J to 4 bases, leaving 8 bases not matched to a gene. This CDR3 region has 16 residues. The V gene's germline CDR1 is SSHAT and CDR2 FNYEAQ (reference sequence). This CDR3 reads CASSSDPDRGYNEQFF. Here the CDR3 DNA reads TGTGCCAGCAGCTCTGATCCGGACAGGGGATACAATGAGCAGTTCTTC.

This clone was counted only a few times. The chain links TRBV18 to TRBJ1-1; D is ambiguous. V lost 2 bases and J lost 0, with 10 bases in between. There are 15 residues in the CDR3. The germline CDR1 and CDR2 sequences are KGHSH and LQKENI. The CDR3 sequence is CASSPGSVVNTEAFF. CDR3 bases: TGTGCCAGCTCACCAGGGTCAGTAGTGAACACTGAAGCTTTCTTT.

V gene TRBV21-1 combines with J gene TRBJ2-2; the table's D gene call, TRBD1, was not cross checked with the DNA. TRBV21-1 is termed a pseudogene. The CDR3 consists of 16 residues. In DNA form, the CDR3 reads TGTGCCAGCAGCAAATCATGCAGGACGAACACCGGGGAGCTGTTTTTT. Encoded protein: CASSKSCRTNTGELFF.

The V call is TRBV5-1, the J call TRBJ1-6; D remains ambiguous. This CDR3 spans 13 amino acids. Germline values: CDR1 SGHRS, CDR2 YFSETQ. Trimming stripped 1 base from V and 8 bases from J, with 7 bases between. The CDR3: CASSLTTDSPLHF. Here the CDR3 DNA reads TGCGCCAGCAGCTTGACAACGGATTCACCCCTCCACTTT.

The chain is built from TRBV16 and TRBJ1-2, with D perhaps matching TRBD1 (6 bases). This CDR3 contains 17 residues. The V and J ends lost 0 bases and 8 bases respectively, with 22 bases between them. Germline-derived CDR1 and CDR2 are KGHSY and FQNENV. The CDR3: CASSQSLGVGRGDGYTF. DNA for the CDR3: TGTGCCAGCAGCCAATCTCTCGGTGTGGGCAGGGGTGACGGCTACACCTTC.

This chain connects TRBV5-6 to TRBJ2-1; unclear D gene. This CDR3 spans 12 amino acids. The ends were cut back, 0 bases at V and 8 bases at J, with 6 bases in the middle. Germline V CDR1 and CDR2: SGHDT, YYEEEE. CDR3 nucleotide sequence: TGTGCCAGCAGCTTGGGGGGATATGAGCAGTTCTTC. Its translation is CASSLGGYEQFF. The full variable domain, completed using reference TRBV5-6 and TRBJ2-1, is DAGVTQSPTHLIKTRGQQVTLRCSPKSGHDTVSWYQQALGQGPQFIFQYYEEEERQRGNFPDRFSGHQFPNYSSELNVNALLLGDSALYLCASSLGGYEQFFGPGTRLTVL.